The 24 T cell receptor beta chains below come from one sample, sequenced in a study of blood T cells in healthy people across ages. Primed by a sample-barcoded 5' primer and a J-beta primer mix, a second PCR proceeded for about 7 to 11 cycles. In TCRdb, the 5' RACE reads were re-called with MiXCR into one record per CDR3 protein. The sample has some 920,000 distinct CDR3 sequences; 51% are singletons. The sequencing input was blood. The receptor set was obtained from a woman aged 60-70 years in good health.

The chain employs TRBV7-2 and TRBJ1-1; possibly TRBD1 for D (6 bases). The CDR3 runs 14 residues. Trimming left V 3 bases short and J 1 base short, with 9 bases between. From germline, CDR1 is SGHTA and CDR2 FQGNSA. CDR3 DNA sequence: TGTGCCAGCAGCTTGATACAGGGGAACACTGAAGCTTTCTTT. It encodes CASSLIQGNTEAFF.

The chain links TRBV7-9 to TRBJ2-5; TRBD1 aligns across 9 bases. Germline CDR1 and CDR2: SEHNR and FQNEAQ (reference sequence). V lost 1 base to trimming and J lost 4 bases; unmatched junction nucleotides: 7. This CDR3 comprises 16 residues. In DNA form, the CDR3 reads TGTGCCAGCAGCTTAGAACAGGGGGCTGTGGCAGAGACCCAGTACTTC. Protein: CASSLEQGAVAETQYF.

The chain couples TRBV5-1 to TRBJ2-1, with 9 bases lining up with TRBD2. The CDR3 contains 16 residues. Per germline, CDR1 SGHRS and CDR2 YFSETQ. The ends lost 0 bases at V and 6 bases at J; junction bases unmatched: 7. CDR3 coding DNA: TGCGCCAGCAGCTTGGTATTGGCGGGAGGGATCAATGAGCAGTTCTTC. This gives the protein CASSLVLAGGINEQFF.

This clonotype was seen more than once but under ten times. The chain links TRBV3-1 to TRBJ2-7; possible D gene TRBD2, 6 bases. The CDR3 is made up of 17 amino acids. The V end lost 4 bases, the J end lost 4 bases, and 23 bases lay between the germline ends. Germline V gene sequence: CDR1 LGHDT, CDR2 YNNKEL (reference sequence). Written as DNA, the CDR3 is TGTGCCAGCAGCCCATACCGCCCAGGGACTGTACGGTACGAGCAGTACTTC. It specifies CASSPYRPGTVRYEQYF.

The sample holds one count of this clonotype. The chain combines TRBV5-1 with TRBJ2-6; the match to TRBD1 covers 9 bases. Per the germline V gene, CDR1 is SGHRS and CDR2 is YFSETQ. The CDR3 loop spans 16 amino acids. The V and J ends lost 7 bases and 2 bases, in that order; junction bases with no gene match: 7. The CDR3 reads CASGGQGRPGANVLTF. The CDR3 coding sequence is TGCGCCAGCGGCGGACAGGGGAGACCTGGGGCCAACGTCCTGACTTTC.

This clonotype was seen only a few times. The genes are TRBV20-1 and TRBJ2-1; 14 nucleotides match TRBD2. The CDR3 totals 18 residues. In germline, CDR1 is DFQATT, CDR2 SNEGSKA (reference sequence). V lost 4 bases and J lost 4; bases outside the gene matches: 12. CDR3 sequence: CSATPGLAGASGYNEQFF. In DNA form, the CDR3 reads TGCAGTGCTACCCCGGGACTAGCGGGAGCGAGCGGTTACAATGAGCAGTTCTTC.

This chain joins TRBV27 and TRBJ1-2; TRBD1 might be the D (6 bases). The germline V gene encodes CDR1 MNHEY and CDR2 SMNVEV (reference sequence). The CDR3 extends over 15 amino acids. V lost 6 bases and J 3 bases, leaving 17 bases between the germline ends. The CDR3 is CASSQGHPGDYGYTF. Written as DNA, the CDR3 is TGTGCCAGCAGCCAGGGGCACCCTGGGGACTATGGCTACACCTTC.

Here the CDR3 reads CASSEGWQDNQPQHF. In DNA, the CDR3 is TGTGCCAGCAGTGAAGGTTGGCAGGACAATCAGCCCCAGCATTTT. The genes are TRBV2 and TRBJ1-5; D is unresolved. The CDR3 length is 15 residues. Germline CDR1 SNHLY, CDR2 FYNNEI. V was trimmed by 1 base and J by 3 bases, leaving 10 bases between them.

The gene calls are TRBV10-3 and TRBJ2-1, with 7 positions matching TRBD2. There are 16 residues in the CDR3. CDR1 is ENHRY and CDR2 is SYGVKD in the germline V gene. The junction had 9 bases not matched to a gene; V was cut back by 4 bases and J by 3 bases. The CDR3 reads CAISGNIAGNYNEQFF. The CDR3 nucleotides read TGTGCCATCAGTGGGAACATAGCGGGTAACTACAATGAGCAGTTCTTC.

The CDR3 DNA follows: TGTGCCACCAGCGAGCAACGGATTAATCAGCCCCAGCATTTT. Its translation: CATSEQRINQPQHF. The chain employs TRBV15 and TRBJ1-5; D gene ambiguous. V was trimmed by 5 bases and J by 4 bases, leaving 12 bases between them. Germline V gives CDR1 LNHNV, CDR2 YYDKDF (reference sequence). This CDR3 spans 14 amino acids.

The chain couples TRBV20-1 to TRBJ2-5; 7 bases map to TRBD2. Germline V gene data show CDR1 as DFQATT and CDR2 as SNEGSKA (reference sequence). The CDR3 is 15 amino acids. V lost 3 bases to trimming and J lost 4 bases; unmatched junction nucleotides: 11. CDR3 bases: TGCAGTGCTAGCCCTAGAGTTGGGGGGGTAGAGACCCAGTACTTC. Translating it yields CSASPRVGGVETQYF.

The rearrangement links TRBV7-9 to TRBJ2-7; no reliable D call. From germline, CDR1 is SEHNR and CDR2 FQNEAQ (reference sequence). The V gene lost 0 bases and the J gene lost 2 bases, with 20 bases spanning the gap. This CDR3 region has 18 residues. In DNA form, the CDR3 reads TGTGCCAGCAGCTTAGCTCTTGGATCATCTGGCCAGACCTACGAGCAGTACTTC. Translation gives CASSLALGSSGQTYEQYF.

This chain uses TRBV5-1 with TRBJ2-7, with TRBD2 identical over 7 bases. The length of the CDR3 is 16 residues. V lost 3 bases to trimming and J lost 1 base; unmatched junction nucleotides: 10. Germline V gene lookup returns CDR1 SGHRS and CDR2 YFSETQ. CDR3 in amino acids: CASSSFLGGTSYEQYF. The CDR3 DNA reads TGCGCCAGCAGCTCTTTCTTGGGGGGGACTTCCTACGAGCAGTACTTC.

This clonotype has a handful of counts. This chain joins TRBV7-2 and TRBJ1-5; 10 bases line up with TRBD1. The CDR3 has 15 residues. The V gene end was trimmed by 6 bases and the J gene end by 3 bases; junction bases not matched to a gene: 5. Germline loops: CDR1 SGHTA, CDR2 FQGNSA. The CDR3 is CASSFDRGPNQPQHF. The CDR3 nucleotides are TGTGCCAGCAGTTTCGACAGGGGGCCCAATCAGCCCCAGCATTTT. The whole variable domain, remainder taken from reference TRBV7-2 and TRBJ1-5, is GAGVSQSPSNKVTEKGKDVELRCDPISGHTALYWYRQSLGQGLEFLIYFQGNSAPDKSGLPSDRFSAERTGGSVSTLTIQRTQQEDSAVYLCASSFDRGPNQPQHFGDGTRLSIL.

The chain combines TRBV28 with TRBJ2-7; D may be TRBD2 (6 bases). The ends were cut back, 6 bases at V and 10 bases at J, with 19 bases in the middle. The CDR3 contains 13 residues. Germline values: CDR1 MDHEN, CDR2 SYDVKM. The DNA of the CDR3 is TGTGCCAGCAGACCGGAGGGTCAAGAGGCCCAGTACTTC. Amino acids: CASRPEGQEAQYF.

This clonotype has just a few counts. CDR3 amino acids: CASSLGSTSGYTF. Written as DNA, the CDR3 is TGTGCCAGCAGCTTAGGGAGTACCTCTGGCTACACCTTC. V usage is TRBV7-9 and J usage is TRBJ1-2; D is unclear. CDR1 is SEHNR, CDR2 FQNEAQ, per germline (reference sequence). Deletions cut 1 base from V and 7 bases from J, with 10 bases between. CDR3 length equals 13 residues.

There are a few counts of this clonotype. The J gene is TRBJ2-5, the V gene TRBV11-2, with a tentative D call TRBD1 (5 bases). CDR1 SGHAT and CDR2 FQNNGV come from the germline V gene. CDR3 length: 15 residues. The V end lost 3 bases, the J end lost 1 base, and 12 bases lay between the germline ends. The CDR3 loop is CASSLFTDTQETQYF. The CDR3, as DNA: TGTGCCAGCAGCTTGTTCACGGACACCCAAGAGACCCAGTACTTC.

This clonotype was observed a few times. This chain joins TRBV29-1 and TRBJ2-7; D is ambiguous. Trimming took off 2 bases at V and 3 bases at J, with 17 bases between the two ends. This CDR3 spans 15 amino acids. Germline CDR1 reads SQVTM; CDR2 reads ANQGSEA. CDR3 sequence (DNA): TGCAGCGTTGAAATTGCGTCGCGAACATTCTACGAGCAGTACTTC. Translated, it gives CSVEIASRTFYEQYF.

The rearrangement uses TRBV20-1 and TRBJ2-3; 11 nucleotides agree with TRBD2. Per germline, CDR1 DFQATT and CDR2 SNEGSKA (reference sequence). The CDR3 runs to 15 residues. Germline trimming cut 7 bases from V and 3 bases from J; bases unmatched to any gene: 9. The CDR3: CSVGTSGIGTDTQYF. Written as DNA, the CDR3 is TGCAGTGTTGGGACTAGCGGCATCGGTACAGATACGCAGTATTTT.

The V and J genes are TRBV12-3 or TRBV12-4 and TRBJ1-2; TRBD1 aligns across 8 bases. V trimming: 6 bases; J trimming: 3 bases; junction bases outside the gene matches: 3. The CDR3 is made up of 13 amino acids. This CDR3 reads CASRSGGYYGYTF. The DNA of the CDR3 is TGTGCCAGCAGATCAGGGGGCTACTATGGCTACACCTTC.

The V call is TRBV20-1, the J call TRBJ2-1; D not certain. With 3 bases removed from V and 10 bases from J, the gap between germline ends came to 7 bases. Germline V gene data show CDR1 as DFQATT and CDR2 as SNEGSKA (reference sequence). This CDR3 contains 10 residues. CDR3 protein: CSASRTEQFF. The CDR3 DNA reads TGCAGTGCTAGCAGAACGGAGCAGTTCTTC.

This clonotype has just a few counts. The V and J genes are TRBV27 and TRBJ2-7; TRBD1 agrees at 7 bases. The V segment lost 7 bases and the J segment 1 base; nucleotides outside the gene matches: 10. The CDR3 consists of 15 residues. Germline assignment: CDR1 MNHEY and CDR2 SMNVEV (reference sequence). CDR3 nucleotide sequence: TGTGCCAGCATATCGTGGACAGGACATTCCTACGAGCAGTACTTC. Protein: CASISWTGHSYEQYF.

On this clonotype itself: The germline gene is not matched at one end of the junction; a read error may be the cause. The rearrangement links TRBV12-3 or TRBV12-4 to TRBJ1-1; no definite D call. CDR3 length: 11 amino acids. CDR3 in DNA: TGTGCCATCAGTTTTCGGTTTGAAGCTTTCTTT. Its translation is CAISFRFEAFF.

CDR3 protein: CASSAGTGIEETQYF. The CDR3 nucleotides are TGTGCCAGCAGTGCCGGGACAGGGATAGAAGAGACCCAGTACTTC. V and J are TRBV12-3 or TRBV12-4 and TRBJ2-5; 9 nucleotides agree with TRBD1. CDR3 length equals 15 residues. V gave up 5 bases and J gave up 3 bases; unmatched junction bases: 7.